This TCR beta chain originates from a study of T cells after yellow fever vaccination. Study conclusions and caveats: Re-detected after boosting: most primary clones, more than 95% of CD4 and 80% to 90% of CD8. Researchers noted that a small share of clonotypes showed up in both CD4 and CD8 compartments. FACS-sorted repertoires could harbor abundant contaminating bulk-population clonotypes.

Production of TCR cDNA was by 5'RACE template switching, which also added a universal primer site and UMIs. TCRdb used MiXCR to reprocess the 5' RACE reads, holding one entry per CDR3 protein. The data show 450,000 to 600,000 distinct CDR3 sequences, around 17% seen once. Comments on this clonotype: The antigen is unknown.

Trimming took 1 base from V and 4 from J, leaving 5 bases between them. Germline CDR1 SGHTA, CDR2 FQGNSA. The CDR3 spans 14 residues. The chain recombines TRBV7-2 with TRBJ1-6; D is unresolved. The input for sequencing was PBMCs, taken less than 6 days after the first yellow fever vaccination. The TCR sequence derives from a man between 18 and 29 years old who received the YFV17D yellow fever vaccine. The CDR3 DNA is TGTGCCAGCAGCTTAGTGGCTTATAATTCACCCCTCCACTTT. Translating it yields CASSLVAYNSPLHF.